The clone carrying this T cell receptor (beta chain) was seen repeatedly, ten times or more. Its antigen is as yet unknown. This sample stems from a study of neurological immune-mediated disorders. Findings of the study overall: Phylogenetic grouping assigned the repertoires of 18 of 34 multiple sclerosis patients to a single related-CDR3 cluster, representing a possible signature.

CD4+ or CD8+ T cells, 1 million per library, were used for sorted libraries. The V and J ends lost 6 bases and 5 bases respectively, with 10 bases between them. The CDR3 totals 12 residues. Germline CDR1 reads SEHNR; CDR2 reads FQNEAQ (reference sequence). The method for making cDNA was 5'RACE, and it used 10-nucleotide random UMIs. TCRdb called the 5' RACE reads again in MiXCR, with one record for every CDR3 protein. The profile shows roughly 20,000 distinct CDR3 sequences, roughly 17% of them singletons. The gene calls are TRBV7-9 and TRBJ1-1; D gene uncertain. The origin of this receptor is a woman aged 18-29 years with multiple sclerosis. Sequencing used CD8+ T cells from blood. The CDR3 protein is CASSFPGTEAFF. The CDR3, as DNA: TGTGCCAGCAGTTTCCCGGGGACTGAAGCTTTCTTT.